What follows is one T cell receptor (beta chain) and its context. Germline V gene data show CDR1 as SGHTA and CDR2 as FQGNSA. The CDR3 spans 14 residues. The ends were cut back, 5 bases at V and 7 bases at J, with 15 bases in the middle. The repertoire was sequenced with immunoSEQ multiplex PCR; TCRdb's copy has only in-frame clones and lacks some. The sample lists about 120,000 clones, more than 70% seen once, with 2.3% in the top ten. The data stem from a study of control samples from healthy donors and cancer patients. Sequenced input: blood. The chain employs TRBV7-2 and TRBJ1-5; D is perhaps TRBD1 (6 bases). This receptor was identified in a woman in her sixties or seventies in good health. The DNA of the CDR3 is TGTGCCAGCAGCCCAGGCCGGGGGCGGCAGCCCCAGCATTTT. Translated: CASSPGRGRQPQHF.